This T cell receptor (beta chain) was captured by sequencing in a study of T-cell reconstitution after alpha-beta-depleted transplantation in children. General study results and limits: The study reportedly traced alpha-beta T cells about two months after transplant to several hundred expanded graft clones.

As it was prepared, the TCRbeta library received unique molecular identifiers. A single record per CDR3 protein comes from TCRdb applying MiXCR to the PCR reads. The data show some 220,000 distinct CDR3 sequences, with approximately 11% seen just once and 28% held by the top ten. CDR3 size: 15 residues. Per germline, CDR1 KGHDR and CDR2 SFDVKD. Germline trimming cut 3 bases from V and 8 bases from J; bases unmatched to any gene: 8. Ten or more counts support this clonotype. The antigen is undetermined. The sequence came from a child younger than two with acute myeloid leukemia, due to receive a stem cell transplant. The V call is TRBV24-1, the J call TRBJ2-1; 8 nucleotides align to TRBD2. The starting material was PBMCs, obtained before TCRalphabeta/CD19-depleted stem cell transplant. The CDR3 loop reads CATSDDGTRSDEQFF. The DNA for the CDR3 is TGTGCCACCAGTGATGACGGGACTAGGAGTGATGAGCAGTTCTTC.